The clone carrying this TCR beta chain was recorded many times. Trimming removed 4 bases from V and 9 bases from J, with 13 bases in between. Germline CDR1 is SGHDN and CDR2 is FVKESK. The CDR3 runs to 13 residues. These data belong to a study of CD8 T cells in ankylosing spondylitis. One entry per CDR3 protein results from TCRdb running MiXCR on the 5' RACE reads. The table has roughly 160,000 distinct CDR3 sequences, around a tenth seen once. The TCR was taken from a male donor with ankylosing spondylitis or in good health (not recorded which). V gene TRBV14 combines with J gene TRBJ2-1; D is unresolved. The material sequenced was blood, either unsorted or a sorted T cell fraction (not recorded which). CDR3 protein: CASSPLLLGEQFF. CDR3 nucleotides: TGTGCCAGCAGCCCCCTCCTCCTCGGTGAGCAGTTCTTC.